Each of the 10 T cell receptor beta chains below was sequenced from the same sample in a study of beta chain features in type 1 diabetes. cDNA synthesis used the whole RNA isolate, giving expressed TCRB sequences. The assay was immunoSEQ multiplex PCR, and TCRdb's table has in-frame clones only and misses some. The sample has about 930,000 clones; about 17% are singletons. Sequencing input: naive CD4+ T cells from blood. The receptors originated from a woman between 18 and 30 years old in good health.

The sample holds a few counts of this clone. CDR3 DNA: TGTGCCAGTAGCCGCGGGGGGCTGCTTGAGACCCAGTACTTC. It specifies CASSRGGLLETQYF. The chain is built from TRBV19 and TRBJ2-5; 8 bases match TRBD2. This CDR3 spans 14 amino acids. V dropped 6 bases and J dropped 5; count of bases not matched to a gene: 8. Per the germline V gene, CDR1 is LNHDA and CDR2 is SQIVND (reference sequence).

The V call is TRBV2, the J call TRBJ2-1; D could derive from TRBD1 or TRBD2 (6 bases each). CDR1 is SNHLY, CDR2 FYNNEI, per germline. With 6 bases removed from V and 3 bases from J, the gap between germline ends came to 9 bases. The CDR3 is made up of 13 amino acids. Here the CDR3 DNA reads TGTGCCAGCAGACAGGGAGGCTACAATGAGCAGTTCTTC. This sequence encodes CASRQGGYNEQFF.

The chain joins TRBV7-9 to TRBJ2-7, with D possibly being TRBD1 (6 bases). V was cut by 7 bases and J by 3 bases, with 16 bases left in between. Germline-derived CDR1 and CDR2 are SEHNR and FQNEAQ (reference sequence). The CDR3 has 14 amino acids. CDR3 sequence (DNA): TGTGCCAGCAACGCGGCTGGACAGTTCTACGAGCAGTACTTC. Its translation: CASNAAGQFYEQYF.

The chain uses TRBV5-6 and TRBJ2-7; TRBD1 aligns across 7 bases. This CDR3 region has 15 residues. V dropped 4 bases and J dropped 0; count of bases not matched to a gene: 7. Germline assignment: CDR1 SGHDT and CDR2 YYEEEE. CDR3 sequence: CASSGGQASSYEQYF. For the CDR3, the DNA is TGTGCCAGCAGCGGAGGACAGGCGAGCTCCTACGAGCAGTACTTC.

The V call is TRBV6-6, the J call TRBJ1-2; D may be TRBD1 (5 bases). CDR3 length equals 15 residues. Germline loops: CDR1 MNHNY, CDR2 SVGAGI (reference sequence). V was cut by 0 bases and J by 6 bases, with 14 bases left in between. The chain's CDR3 is CASSYSRARENGYTF. In DNA, the CDR3 is TGTGCCAGCAGTTACTCGAGGGCCAGGGAGAATGGCTACACCTTC.

The chain employs TRBV7-9 and TRBJ1-3; no firm D call. The CDR3 sequence is 11 residues long. The V gene's germline CDR1 is SEHNR and CDR2 FQNEAQ (reference sequence). V shed 8 bases and J shed 2 bases, with 4 bases lying between them. CDR3 in amino acids: CASQTGNTIYF. The CDR3 DNA reads as TGTGCCAGCCAGACTGGAAACACCATATATTTT.

This clone was counted a few times. CDR3 residues: CASSLPPPTGELFF. CDR3 sequence (DNA): TGCGCCAGCAGCCTCCCCCCTCCCACCGGGGAGCTGTTTTTT. The genes are TRBV5-1 and TRBJ2-2; no reliable D call. The germline V and J ends were trimmed by 4 bases and 4 bases, with 11 bases remaining between them. The CDR3 covers 14 residues. The germline V gene encodes CDR1 SGHRS and CDR2 YFSETQ.

The chain combines TRBV28 with TRBJ2-1, with D hard to call. In germline, CDR1 is MDHEN, CDR2 SYDVKM. CDR3 length: 16 residues. The ends were cut back, 1 base at V and 6 bases at J, with 16 bases in the middle. CDR3 sequence reads: CASSLLVQALSNEQFF. The CDR3 DNA is TGTGCCAGCAGTTTATTGGTTCAGGCTCTTAGCAATGAGCAGTTCTTC. Looking up the rest from reference TRBV28 and TRBJ2-1 gives the full variable domain: DVKVTQSSRYLVKRTGEKVFLECVQDMDHENMFWYRQDPGLGLRLIYFSYDVKMKEKGDIPEGYSVSREKKERFSLILESASTNQTSMYLCASSLLVQALSNEQFFGPGTRLTVL.

This clone was observed a few times. The rearrangement uses TRBV15 and TRBJ1-2; weak D call: TRBD1 (6 bases). The germline CDR1 and CDR2 sequences are LNHNV and YYDKDF (reference sequence). The V and J ends lost 0 bases and 6 bases respectively, with 14 bases between them. The CDR3 runs 15 residues. The CDR3 protein is CATSRDRGRVDGYTF. CDR3 in DNA: TGTGCCACCAGCAGAGACAGGGGCCGGGTGGATGGCTACACCTTC.

This clone was seen a handful of times. The J gene is TRBJ2-7, the V gene TRBV11-2, with 7 bases matching TRBD2. The trim removed 0 bases at V and 4 bases at J, leaving 12 bases unmatched. Germline assignment: CDR1 SGHAT and CDR2 FQNNGV. The CDR3 has 17 amino acids. The CDR3 bases are TGTGCCAGCAGCTTAGAGTTTGTGCGGGACTACTCTTACGAGCAGTACTTC. It specifies CASSLEFVRDYSYEQYF.